This T cell receptor beta chain comes out of a study of blood T cells in healthy people across ages. Notes on the study in general: Samples with more naive T cells showed higher observed beta diversity. Roughly linear age-related decline in beta diversity appeared, significant by age around 38.

Each donor was a healthy Caucasian individual from Russia, aged 6 to 90. Together with a sample-barcoded 5' primer, a J-beta primer mix was included in a second PCR lasting about 7 to 11 cycles. TCRdb ran MiXCR on the 5' RACE reads and lists one entry per CDR3 protein. The profile shows roughly 730,000 distinct CDR3 sequences, roughly 56% of them singletons. The CDR3 covers 16 residues. CDR1 and CDR2 (germline): DFQATT, SNEGSKA (reference sequence). Trimming removed 0 bases from V and 0 bases from J, with 13 bases in between. About this clonotype itself: The antigen is undetermined.

Material for sequencing was blood. This sequence joins TRBV20-1 and TRBJ2-3; D is unresolved. This TCR came from a man between 35 and 55 years old in good health. The CDR3: CSARDRVFTSTDTQYF. DNA for the CDR3: TGCAGTGCTAGAGATCGAGTATTTACTAGCACAGATACGCAGTATTTT.